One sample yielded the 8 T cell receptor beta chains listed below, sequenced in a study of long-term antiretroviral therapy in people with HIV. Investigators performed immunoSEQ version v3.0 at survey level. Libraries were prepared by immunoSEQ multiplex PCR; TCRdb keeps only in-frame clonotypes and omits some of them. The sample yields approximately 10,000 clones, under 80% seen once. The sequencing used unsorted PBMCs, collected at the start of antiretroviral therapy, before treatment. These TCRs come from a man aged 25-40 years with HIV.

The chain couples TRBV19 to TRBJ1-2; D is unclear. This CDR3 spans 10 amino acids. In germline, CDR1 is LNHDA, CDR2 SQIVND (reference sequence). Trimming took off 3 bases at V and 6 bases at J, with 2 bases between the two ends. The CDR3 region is CASSIHGYTF. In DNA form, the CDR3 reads TGTGCCAGTAGTATCCATGGCTACACCTTC.

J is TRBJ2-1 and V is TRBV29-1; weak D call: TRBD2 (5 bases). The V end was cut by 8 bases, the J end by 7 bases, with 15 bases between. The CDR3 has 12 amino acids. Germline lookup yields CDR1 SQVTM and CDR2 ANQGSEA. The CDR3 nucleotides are TGCAGCACCCGCGCTAGCCAGAATGAGCAGTTCTTC. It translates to CSTRASQNEQFF.

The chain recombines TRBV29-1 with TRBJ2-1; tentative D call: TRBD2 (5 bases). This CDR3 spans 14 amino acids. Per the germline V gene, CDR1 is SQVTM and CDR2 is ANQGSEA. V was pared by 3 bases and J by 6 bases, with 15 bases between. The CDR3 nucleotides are TGCAGCGTTGACGACGGTGGACTTGTCAATGAGCAGTTCTTC. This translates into CSVDDGGLVNEQFF.

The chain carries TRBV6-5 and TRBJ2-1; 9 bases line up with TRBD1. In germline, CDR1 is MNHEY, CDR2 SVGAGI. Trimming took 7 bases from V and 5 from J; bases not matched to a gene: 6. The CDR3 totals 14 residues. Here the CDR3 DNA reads TGTGCCAGCAAGGGGACAGGGCTAAACAATGAGCAGTTCTTC. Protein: CASKGTGLNNEQFF.

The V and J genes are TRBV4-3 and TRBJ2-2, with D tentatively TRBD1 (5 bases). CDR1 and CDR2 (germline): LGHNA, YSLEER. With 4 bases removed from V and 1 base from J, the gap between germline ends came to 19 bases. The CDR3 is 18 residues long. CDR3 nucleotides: TGCGCCAGCAGCCCCCAGGCTAGGACATCATGGAACACCGGGGAGCTGTTTTTT. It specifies CASSPQARTSWNTGELFF.

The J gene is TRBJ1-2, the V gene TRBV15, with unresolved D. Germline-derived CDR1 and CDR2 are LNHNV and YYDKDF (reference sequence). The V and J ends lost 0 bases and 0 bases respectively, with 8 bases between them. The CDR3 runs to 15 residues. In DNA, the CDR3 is TGTGCCACCAGCAGAGAAGTATTATCTAACTATGGCTACACCTTC. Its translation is CATSREVLSNYGYTF.

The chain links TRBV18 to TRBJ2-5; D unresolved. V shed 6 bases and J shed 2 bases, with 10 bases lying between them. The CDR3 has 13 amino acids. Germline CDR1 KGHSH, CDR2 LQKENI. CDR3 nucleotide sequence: TGTGCCAGCTCGGCAGAAAAACAAGAGACCCAGTACTTC. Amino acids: CASSAEKQETQYF.

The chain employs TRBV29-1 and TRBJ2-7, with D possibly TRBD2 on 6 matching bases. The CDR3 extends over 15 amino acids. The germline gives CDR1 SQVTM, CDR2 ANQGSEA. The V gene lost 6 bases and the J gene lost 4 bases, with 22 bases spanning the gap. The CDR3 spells CSVGTGVLTSYEQYF. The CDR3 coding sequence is TGCAGCGTCGGCACGGGGGTCCTAACTTCTTACGAGCAGTACTTC.